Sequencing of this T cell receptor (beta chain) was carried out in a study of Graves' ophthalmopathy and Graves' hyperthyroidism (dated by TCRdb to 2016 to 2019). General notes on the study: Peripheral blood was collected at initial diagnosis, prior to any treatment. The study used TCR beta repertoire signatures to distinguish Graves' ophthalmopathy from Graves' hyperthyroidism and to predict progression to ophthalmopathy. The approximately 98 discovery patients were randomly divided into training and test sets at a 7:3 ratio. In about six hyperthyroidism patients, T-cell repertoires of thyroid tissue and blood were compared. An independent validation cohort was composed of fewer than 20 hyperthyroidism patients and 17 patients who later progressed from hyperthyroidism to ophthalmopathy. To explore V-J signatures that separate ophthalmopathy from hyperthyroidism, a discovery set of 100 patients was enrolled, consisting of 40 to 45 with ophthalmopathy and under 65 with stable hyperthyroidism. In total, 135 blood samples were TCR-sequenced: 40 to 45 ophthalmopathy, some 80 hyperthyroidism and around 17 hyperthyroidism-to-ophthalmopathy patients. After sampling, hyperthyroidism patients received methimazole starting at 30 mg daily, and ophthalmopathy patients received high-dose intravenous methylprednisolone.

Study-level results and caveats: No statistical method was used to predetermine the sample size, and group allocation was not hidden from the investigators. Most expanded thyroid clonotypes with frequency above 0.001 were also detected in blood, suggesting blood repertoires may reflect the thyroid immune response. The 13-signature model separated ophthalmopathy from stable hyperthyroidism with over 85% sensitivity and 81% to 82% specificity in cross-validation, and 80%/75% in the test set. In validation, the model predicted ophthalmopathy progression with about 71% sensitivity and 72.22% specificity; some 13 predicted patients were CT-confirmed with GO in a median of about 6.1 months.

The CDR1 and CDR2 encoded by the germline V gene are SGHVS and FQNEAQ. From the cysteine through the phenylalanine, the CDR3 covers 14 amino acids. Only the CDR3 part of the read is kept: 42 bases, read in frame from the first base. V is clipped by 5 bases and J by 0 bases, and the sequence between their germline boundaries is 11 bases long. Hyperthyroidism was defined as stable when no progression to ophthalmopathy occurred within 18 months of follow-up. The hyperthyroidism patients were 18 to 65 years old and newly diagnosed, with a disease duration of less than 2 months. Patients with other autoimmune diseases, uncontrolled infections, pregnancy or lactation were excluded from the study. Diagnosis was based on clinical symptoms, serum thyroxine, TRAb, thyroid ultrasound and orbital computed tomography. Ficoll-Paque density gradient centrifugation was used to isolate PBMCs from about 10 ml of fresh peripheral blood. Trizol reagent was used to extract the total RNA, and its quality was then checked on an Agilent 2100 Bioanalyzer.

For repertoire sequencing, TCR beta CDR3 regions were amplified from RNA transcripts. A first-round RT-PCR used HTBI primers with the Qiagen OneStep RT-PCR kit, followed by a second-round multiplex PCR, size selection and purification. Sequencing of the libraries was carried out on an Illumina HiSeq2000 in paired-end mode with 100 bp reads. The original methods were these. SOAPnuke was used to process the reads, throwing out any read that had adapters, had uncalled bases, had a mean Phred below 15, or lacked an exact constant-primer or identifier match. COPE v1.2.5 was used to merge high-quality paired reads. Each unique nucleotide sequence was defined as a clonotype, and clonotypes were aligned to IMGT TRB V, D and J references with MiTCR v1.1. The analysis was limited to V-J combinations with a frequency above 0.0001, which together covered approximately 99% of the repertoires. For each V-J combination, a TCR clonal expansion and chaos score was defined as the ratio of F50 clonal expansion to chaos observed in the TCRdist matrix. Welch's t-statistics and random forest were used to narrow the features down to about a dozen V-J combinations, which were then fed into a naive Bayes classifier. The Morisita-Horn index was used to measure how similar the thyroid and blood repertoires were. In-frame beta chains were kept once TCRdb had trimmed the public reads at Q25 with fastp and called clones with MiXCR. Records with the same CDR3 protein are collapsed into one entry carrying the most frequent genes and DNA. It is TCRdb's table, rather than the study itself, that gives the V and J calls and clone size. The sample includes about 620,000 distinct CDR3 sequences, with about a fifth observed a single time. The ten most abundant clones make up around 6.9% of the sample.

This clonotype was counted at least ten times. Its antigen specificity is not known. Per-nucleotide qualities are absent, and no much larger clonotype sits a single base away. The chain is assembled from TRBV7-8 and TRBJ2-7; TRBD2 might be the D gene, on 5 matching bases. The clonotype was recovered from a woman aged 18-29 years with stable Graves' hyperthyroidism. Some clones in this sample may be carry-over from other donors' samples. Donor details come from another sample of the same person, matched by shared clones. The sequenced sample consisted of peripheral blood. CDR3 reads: CASSLSRVSYEQYF. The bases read TGTGCCAGCAGCCTCTCGAGGGTCTCCTACGAGCAGTACTTC.